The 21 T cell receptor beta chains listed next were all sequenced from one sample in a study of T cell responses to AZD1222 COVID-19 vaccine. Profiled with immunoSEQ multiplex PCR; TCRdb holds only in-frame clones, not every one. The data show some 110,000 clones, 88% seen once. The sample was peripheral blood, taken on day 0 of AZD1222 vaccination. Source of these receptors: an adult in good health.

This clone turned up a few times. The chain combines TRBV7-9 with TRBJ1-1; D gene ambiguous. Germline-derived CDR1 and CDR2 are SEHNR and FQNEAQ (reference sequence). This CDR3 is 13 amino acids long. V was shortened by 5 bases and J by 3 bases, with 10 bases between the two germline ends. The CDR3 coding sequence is TGTGCCAGCAGCCCTATAAGGGACACTGAAGCTTTCTTT. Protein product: CASSPIRDTEAFF.

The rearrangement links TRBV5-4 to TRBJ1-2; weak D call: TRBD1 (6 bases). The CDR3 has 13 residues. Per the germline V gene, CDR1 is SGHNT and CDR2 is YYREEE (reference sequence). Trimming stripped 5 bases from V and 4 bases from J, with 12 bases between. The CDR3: CASSSEGVYGYTF. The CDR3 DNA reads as TGTGCCAGCAGTTCCGAGGGGGTCTATGGCTACACCTTC.

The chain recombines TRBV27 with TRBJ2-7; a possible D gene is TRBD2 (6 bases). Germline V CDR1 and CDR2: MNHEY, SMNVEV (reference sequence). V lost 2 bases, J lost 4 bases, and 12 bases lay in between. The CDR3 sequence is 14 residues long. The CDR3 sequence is CASSLREKGYEQYF. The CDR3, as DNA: TGTGCCAGCAGTTTACGGGAGAAAGGATACGAGCAGTACTTC.

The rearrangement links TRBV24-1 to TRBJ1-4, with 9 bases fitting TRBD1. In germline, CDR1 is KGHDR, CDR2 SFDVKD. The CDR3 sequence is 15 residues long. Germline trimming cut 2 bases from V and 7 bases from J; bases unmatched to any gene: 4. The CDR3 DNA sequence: TGTGCCACCAGTGATTCCAGGGACAGGGTTGAAAAACTGTTTTTT. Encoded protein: CATSDSRDRVEKLFF.

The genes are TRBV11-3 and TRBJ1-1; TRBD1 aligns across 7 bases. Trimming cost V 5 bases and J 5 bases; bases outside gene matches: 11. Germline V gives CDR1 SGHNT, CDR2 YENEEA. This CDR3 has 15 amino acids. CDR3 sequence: CASSPTDRRSTEAFF. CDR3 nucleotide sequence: TGTGCCAGCAGCCCCACGGACAGGCGGAGTACTGAAGCTTTCTTT.

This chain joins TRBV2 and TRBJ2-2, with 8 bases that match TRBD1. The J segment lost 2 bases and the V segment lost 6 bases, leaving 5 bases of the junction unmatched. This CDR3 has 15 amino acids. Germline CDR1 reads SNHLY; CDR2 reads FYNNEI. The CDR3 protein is CASRPGQANTGELFF. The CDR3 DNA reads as TGTGCCAGCAGACCGGGACAGGCTAACACCGGGGAGCTGTTTTTT.

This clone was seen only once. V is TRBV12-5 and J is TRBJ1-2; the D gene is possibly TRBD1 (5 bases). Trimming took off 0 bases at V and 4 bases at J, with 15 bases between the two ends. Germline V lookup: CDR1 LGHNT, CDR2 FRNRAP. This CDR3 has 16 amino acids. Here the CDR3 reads CASGLVPPAGTYGYTF. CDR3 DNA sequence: TGTGCTAGTGGTTTGGTACCTCCCGCAGGGACCTATGGCTACACCTTC.

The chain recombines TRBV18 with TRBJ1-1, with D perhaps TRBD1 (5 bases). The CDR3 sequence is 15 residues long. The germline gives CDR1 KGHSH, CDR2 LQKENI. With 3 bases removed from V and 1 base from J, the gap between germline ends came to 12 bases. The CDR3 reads CASSPGAGRNTEAFF. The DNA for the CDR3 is TGTGCCAGCTCACCTGGCGCAGGGAGGAACACTGAAGCTTTCTTT.

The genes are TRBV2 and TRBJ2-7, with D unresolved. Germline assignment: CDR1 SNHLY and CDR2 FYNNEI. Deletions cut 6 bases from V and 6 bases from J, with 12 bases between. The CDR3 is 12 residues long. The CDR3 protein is CASSAHSCEQYF. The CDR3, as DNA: TGTGCCAGCAGCGCCCATAGCTGCGAGCAGTACTTC.

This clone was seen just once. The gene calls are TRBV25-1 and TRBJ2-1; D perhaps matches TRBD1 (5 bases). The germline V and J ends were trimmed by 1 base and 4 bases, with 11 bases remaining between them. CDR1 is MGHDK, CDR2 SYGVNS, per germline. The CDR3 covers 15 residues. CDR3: CASSEFLGQYNEQFF. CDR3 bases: TGTGCCAGCAGTGAATTTTTGGGGCAGTACAATGAGCAGTTCTTC.

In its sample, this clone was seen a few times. The CDR3 is CASSAEALSRPTYGYTF. In DNA, the CDR3 is TGCGCCAGCAGCGCAGAGGCCCTTTCAAGACCTACCTATGGCTACACCTTC. The rearrangement uses TRBV5-1 and TRBJ1-2; no clear D gene. CDR1 is SGHRS and CDR2 is YFSETQ in the germline V gene. V lost 4 bases and J lost 4, with 23 bases in between. The CDR3 runs 17 residues.

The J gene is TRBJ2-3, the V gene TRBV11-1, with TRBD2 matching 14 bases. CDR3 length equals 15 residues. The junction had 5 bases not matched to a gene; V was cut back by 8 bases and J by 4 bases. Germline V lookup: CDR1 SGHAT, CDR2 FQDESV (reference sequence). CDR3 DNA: TGTGCCAGCTCGGGGACTAGCGGGGGCTCAGATACGCAGTATTTT. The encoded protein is CASSGTSGGSDTQYF.

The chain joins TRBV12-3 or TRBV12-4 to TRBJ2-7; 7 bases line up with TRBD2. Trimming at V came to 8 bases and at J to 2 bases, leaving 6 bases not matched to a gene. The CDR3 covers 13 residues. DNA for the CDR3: TGTGCCAGCGCCCGGGGAGGGGCCTACGAGCAGTACTTC. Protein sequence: CASARGGAYEQYF.

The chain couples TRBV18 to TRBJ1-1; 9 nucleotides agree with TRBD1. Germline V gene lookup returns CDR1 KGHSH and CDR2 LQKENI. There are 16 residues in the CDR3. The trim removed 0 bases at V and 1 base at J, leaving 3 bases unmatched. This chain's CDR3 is CASSPPVGQGNTEAFF. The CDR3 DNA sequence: TGTGCCAGCTCACCACCGGTGGGACAGGGGAACACTGAAGCTTTCTTT.

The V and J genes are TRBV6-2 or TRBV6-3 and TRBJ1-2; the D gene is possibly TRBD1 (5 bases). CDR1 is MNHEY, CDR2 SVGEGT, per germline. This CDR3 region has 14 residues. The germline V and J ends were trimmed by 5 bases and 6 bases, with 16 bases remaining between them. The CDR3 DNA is TGTGCCAGCAGTAAGGGCATTTTGGGGGATGGCTACACCTTC. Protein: CASSKGILGDGYTF.

The CDR3 DNA sequence: TGTGCCAGCAGTTTACCGGGACAGGGGGCCCTAACTAACTATGGCTACACCTTC. It codes for CASSLPGQGALTNYGYTF. The chain is built from TRBV11-2 and TRBJ1-2, with 12 bases that match TRBD1. Germline CDR1 reads SGHAT; CDR2 reads FQNNGV. The junction had 11 bases not matched to a gene; V was cut back by 6 bases and J by 0 bases. The CDR3 has 18 amino acids.

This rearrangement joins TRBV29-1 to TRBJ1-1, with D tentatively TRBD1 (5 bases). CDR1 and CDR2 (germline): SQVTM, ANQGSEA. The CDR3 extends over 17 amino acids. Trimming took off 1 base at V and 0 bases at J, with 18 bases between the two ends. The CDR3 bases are TGCAGCGTTGAAGGGAGAAGAAGAGGGGCCATGAACACTGAAGCTTTCTTT. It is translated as CSVEGRRRGAMNTEAFF.

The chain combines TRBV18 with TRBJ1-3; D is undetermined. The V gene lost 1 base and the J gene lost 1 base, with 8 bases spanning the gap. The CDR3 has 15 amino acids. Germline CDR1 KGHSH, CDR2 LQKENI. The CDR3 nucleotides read TGTGCCAGCTCACCACTCACGAGATCTGGAAACACCATATATTTT. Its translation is CASSPLTRSGNTIYF.

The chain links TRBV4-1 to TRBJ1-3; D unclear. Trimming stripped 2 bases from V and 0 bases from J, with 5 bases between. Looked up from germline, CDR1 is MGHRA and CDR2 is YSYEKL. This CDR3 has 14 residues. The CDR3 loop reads CASSQSYSGNTIYF. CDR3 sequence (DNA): TGCGCCAGCAGCCAAAGCTACTCTGGAAACACCATATATTTT.

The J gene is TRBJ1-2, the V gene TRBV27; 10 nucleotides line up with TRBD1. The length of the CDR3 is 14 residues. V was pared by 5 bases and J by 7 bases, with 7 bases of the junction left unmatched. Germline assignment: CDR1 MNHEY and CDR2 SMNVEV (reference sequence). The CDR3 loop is CASSPDRGWGGYTF. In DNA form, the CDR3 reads TGTGCCAGCAGTCCGGACAGGGGGTGGGGTGGCTACACCTTC.

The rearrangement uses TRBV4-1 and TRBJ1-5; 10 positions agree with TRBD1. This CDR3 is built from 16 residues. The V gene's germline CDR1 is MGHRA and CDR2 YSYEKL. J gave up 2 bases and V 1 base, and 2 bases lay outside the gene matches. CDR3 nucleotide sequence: TGCGCCAGCAGCCAAGGACAGGGGGCGGGCAATCAGCCCCAGCATTTT. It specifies CASSQGQGAGNQPQHF.